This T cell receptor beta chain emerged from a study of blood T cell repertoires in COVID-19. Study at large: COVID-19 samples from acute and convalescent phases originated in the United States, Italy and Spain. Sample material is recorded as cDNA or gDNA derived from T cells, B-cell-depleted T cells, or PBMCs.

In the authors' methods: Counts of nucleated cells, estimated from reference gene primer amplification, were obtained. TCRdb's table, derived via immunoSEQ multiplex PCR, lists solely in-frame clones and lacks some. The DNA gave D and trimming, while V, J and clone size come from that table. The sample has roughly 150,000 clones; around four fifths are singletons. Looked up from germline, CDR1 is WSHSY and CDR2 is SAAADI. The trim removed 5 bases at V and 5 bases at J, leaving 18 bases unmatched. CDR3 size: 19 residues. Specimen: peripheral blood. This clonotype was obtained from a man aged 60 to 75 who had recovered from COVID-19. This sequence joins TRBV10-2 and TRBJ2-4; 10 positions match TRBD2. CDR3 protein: CASSTTRGLSGRAQNIQYF. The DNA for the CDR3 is TGCGCCAGCAGTACCACCAGGGGGCTCAGCGGGAGGGCCCAAAACATTCAGTACTTC.